This T cell receptor beta chain was observed in a study of T cell repertoires in cytomegalovirus infection. For this clonotype: Its specificity is not known.

MiXCR was run by TCRdb on the reads, yielding one entry per CDR3 protein. The repertoire holds hundreds of thousands of distinct CDR3 sequences, about 39% seen once, with about 39% in the top ten. CDR3 size: 11 residues. Germline V gene lookup returns CDR1 MNHNS and CDR2 SASEGT. V was shortened by 10 bases and J by 2 bases, with 9 bases between the two germline ends. The sample was cultured PBMCs, taken from culture after CMV antigen stimulation. This TCR was sampled from a human donor in good health (CMV status not recorded). Some clones in this sample may be carry-over from other donors' samples. This chain joins TRBV6-1 and TRBJ2-7; TRBD1 might be the D (6 bases). In DNA, the CDR3 is TGTGCCATCCAGGGGCCCTACGAGCAGTACTTC. Its translation is CAIQGPYEQYF.